The subject of this entry is one T cell receptor beta chain. V lost 3 bases to trimming and J lost 0 bases; unmatched junction nucleotides: 2. Looked up from germline, CDR1 is ENHRY and CDR2 is SYGVKD. The CDR3 has 15 amino acids. The data derive from a study of T cell responses to AZD1222 COVID-19 vaccine. Repertoires were generated with immunoSEQ multiplex PCR, while TCRdb's copy carries only in-frame clones and drops some. Of some 66,000 clones listed, about 90% are singletons. Specimen: peripheral blood, collected on day 0 of AZD1222 vaccination. This chain uses TRBV10-3 with TRBJ1-5, with 7 bases matching TRBD1. The sequence was collected from an adult in good health. The CDR3 DNA reads TGTGCCATCAGTGACGACAGGGTTAGCAATCAGCCCCAGCATTTT. It yields the protein CAISDDRVSNQPQHF.